This T cell receptor beta chain was recovered during a study of Ad26.COV2.S vaccination and SARS-CoV-2 variants. Profiling relied on immunoSEQ multiplex PCR, and the TCRdb table lists in-frame clones only, not all of them. The sample records about 400,000 clones, 75% to 90% being singletons. Regarding this clone: Its target is not known.

Treatment indicated: roughly 20 received Ad26.COV2.S at low or high dose, single or two shots; roughly 5 received placebo; per-sample allocation not given. Specimens were obtained on day 63 following the first vaccine or placebo injection. Study observations and caveats: Possible underestimation of total T cell responses by the TCR breadth and depth analyses was noted.

This CDR3 comprises 15 residues. V was pared by 7 bases and J by 0 bases, with 7 bases of the junction left unmatched. Germline assignment: CDR1 SGHNT and CDR2 YYREEE (reference sequence). This specimen consisted of peripheral blood, obtained in a trial of Ad26.COV2.S vaccine versus placebo. The TCR comes from a person between 18 and 59 years old who received the Ad26.COV2.S COVID-19 vaccine or a placebo. The chain couples TRBV5-4 to TRBJ1-3, with 7 bases aligning to TRBD1. DNA of the CDR3: TGTGCCAGCGGGGACAGCAGAACCTCTGGAAACACCATATATTTT. Translated: CASGDSRTSGNTIYF. Full variable domain (missing parts from reference TRBV5-4 and TRBJ1-3): ETGVTQSPTHLIKTRGQQVTLRCSSQSGHNTVSWYQQALGQGPQFIFQYYREEENGRGNFPPRFSGLQFPNYSSELNVNALELDDSALYLCASGDSRTSGNTIYFGEGSWLTVV.